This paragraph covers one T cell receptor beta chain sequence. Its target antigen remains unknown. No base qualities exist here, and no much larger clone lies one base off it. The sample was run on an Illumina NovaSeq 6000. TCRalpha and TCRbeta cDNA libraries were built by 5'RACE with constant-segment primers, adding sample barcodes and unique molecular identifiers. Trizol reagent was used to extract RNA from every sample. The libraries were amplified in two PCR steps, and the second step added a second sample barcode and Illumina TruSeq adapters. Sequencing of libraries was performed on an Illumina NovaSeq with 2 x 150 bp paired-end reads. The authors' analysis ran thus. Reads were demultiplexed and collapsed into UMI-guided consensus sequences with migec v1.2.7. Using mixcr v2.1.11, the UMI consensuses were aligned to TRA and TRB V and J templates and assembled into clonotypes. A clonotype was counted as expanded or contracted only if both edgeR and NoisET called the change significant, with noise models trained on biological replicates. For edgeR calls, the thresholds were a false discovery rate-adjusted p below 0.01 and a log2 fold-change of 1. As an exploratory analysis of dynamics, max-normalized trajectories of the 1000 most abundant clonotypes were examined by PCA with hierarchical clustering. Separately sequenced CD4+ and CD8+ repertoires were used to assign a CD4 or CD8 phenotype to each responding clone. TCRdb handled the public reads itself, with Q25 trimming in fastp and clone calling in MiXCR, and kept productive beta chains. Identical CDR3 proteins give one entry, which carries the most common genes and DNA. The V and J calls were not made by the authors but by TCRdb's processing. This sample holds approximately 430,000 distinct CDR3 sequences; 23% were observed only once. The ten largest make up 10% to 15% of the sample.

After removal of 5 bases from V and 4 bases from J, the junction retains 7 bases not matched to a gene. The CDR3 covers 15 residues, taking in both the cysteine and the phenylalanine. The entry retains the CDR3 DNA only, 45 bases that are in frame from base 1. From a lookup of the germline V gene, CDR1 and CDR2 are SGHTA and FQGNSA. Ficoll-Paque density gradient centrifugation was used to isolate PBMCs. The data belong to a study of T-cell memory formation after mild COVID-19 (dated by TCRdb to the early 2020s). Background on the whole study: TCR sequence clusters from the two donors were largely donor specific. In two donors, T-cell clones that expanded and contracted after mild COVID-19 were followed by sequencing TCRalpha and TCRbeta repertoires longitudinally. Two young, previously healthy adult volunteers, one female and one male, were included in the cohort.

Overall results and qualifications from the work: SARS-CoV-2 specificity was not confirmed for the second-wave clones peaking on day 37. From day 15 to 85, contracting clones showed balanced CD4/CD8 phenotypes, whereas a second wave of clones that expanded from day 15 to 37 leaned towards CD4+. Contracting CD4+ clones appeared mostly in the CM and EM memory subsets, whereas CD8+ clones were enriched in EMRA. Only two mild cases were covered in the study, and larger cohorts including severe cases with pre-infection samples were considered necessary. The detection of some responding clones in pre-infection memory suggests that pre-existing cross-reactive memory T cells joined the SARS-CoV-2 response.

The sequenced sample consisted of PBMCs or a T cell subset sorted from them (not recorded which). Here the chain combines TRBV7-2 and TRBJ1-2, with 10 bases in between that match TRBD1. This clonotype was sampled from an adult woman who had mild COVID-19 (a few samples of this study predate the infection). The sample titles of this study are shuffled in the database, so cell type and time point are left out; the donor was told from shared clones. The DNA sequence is TGTGCCAGCAGCGACGACAGGGGGCTTCTCTATGGCTACACCTTC. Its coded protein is CASSDDRGLLYGYTF. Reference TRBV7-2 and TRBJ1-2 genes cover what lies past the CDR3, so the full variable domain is GAGVSQSPSNKVTEKGKDVELRCDPISGHTALYWYRQSLGQGLEFLIYFQGNSAPDKSGLPSDRFSAERTGGSVSTLTIQRTQQEDSAVYLCASSDDRGLLYGYTFGSGTRLTVV.